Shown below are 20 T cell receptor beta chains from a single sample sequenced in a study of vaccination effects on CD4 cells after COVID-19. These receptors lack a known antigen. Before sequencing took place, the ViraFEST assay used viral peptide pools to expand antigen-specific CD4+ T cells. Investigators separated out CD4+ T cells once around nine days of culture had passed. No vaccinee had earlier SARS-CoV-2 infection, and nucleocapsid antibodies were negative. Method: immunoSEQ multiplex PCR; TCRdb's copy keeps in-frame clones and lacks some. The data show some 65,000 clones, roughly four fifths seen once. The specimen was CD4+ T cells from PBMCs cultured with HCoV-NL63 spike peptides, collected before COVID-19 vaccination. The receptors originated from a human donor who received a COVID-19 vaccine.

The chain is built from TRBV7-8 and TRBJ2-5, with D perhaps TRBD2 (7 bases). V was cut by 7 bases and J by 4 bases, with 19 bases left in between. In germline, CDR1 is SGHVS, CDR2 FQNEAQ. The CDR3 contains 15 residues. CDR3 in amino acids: CASNLRGAAGETQYF. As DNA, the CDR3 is TGTGCCAGCAACCTACGGGGGGCGGCTGGAGAGACCCAGTACTTC.

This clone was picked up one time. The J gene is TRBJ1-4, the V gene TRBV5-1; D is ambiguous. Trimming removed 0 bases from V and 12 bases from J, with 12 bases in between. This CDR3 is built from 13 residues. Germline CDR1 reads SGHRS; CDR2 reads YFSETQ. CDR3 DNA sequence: TGCGCCAGCAGCTTGGCCCTTGATCGGCAACTGTTTTTT. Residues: CASSLALDRQLFF. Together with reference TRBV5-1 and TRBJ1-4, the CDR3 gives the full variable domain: KAGVTQTPRYLIKTRGQQVTLSCSPISGHRSVSWYQQTPGQGLQFLFEYFSETQRNKGNFPGRFSGRQFSNSRSEMNVSTLELGDSALYLCASSLALDRQLFFGSGTQLSVL.

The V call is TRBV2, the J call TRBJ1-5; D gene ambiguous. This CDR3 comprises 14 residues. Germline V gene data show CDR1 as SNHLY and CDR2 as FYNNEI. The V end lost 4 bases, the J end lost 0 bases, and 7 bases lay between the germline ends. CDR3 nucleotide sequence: TGTGCCAGCAGTGCAGCAAATAGCAATCAGCCCCAGCATTTT. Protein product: CASSAANSNQPQHF.

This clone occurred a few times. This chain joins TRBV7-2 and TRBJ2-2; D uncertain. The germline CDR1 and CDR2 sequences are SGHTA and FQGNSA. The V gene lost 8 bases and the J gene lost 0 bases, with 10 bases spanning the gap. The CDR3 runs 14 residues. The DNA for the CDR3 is TGTGCCAGCGAGTCAGCAGCGAACACCGGGGAGCTGTTTTTT. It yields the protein CASESAANTGELFF. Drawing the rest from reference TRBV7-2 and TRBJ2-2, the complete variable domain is GAGVSQSPSNKVTEKGKDVELRCDPISGHTALYWYRQSLGQGLEFLIYFQGNSAPDKSGLPSDRFSAERTGGSVSTLTIQRTQQEDSAVYLCASESAANTGELFFGEGSRLTVL.

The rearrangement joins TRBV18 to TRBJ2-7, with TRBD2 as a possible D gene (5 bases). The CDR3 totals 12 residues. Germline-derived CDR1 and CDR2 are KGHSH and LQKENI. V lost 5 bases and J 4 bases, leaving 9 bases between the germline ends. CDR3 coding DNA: TGTGCCAGCTCATCCTCGGGGTACGAGCAGTACGTC. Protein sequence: CASSSSGYEQYV.

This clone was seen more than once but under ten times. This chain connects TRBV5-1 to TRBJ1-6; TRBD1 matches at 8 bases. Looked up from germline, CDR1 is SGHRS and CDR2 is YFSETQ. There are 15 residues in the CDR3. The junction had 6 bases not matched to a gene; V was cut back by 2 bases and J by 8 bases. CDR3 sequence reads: CASSFASDRDSPLHF. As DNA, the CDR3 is TGCGCCAGCAGCTTTGCTTCGGACAGGGATTCACCCCTCCACTTT.

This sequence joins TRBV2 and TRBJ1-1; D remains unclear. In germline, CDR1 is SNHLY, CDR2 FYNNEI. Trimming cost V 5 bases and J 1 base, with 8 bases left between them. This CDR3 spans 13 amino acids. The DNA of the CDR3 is TGTGCCAGCAGTCCACAAGGGAACACTGAAGCTTTCTTT. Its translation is CASSPQGNTEAFF. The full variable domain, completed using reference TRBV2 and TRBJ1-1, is EPEVTQTPSHQVTQMGQEVILRCVPISNHLYFYWYRQILGQKVEFLVSFYNNEISEKSEIFDDQFSVERPDGSNFTLKIRSTKLEDSAMYFCASSPQGNTEAFFGQGTRLTVV.

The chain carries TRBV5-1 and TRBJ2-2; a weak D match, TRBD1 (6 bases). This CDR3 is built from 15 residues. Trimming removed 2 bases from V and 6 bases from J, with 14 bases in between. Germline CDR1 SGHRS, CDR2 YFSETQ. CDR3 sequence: CASSLVNTGSGELFF. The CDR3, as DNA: TGCGCCAGCAGCTTAGTTAACACAGGGTCCGGGGAGCTGTTTTTT.

CDR3 DNA sequence: TGCGCCAGCAGCCAAGGGCTAGTAGAGACCCAGTACTTC. Its translation: CASSQGLVETQYF. The chain carries TRBV4-1 and TRBJ2-5, with D unclear. Trimming removed 1 base at V and 4 bases at J, with 7 bases between. Germline lookup yields CDR1 MGHRA and CDR2 YSYEKL. The CDR3 covers 13 residues.

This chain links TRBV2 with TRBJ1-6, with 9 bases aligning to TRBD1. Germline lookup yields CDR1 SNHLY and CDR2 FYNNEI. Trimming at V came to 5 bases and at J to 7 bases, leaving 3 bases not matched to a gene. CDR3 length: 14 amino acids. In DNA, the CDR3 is TGTGCCAGCAGTACAGGGGGCGCGAATTCACCCCTCCACTTT. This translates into CASSTGGANSPLHF.

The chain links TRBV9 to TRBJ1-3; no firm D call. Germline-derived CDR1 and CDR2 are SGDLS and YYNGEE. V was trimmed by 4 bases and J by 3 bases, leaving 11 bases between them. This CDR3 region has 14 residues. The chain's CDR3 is CASSRQELGNTIYF. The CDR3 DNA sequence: TGTGCCAGCAGCCGCCAGGAGCTTGGAAACACCATATATTTT.

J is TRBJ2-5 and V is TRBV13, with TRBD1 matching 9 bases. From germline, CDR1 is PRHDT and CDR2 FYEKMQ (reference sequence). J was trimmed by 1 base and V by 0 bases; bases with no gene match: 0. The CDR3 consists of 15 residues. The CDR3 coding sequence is TGTGCCAGCAGCTTAGGGGGACAGGGCCAAGAGACCCAGTACTTC. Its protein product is CASSLGGQGQETQYF.

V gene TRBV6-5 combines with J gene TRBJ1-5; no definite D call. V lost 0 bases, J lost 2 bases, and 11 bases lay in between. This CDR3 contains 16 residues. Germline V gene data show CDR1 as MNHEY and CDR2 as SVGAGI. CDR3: CASSYSLPGGNQPQHF. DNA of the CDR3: TGTGCCAGCAGTTACTCTCTTCCCGGGGGCAATCAGCCCCAGCATTTT.

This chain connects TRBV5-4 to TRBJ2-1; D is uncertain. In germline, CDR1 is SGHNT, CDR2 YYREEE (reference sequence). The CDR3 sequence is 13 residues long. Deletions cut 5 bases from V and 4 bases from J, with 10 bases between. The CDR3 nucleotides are TGTGCCAGCAGTCGAGAGCAGTACAATGAGCAGTTCTTC. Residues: CASSREQYNEQFF.

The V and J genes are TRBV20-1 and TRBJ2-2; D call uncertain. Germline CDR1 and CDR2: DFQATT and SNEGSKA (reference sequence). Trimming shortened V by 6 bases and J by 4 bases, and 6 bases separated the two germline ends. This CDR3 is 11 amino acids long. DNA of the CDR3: TGCAGTGCCTCCCTCACCGGGGAGCTGTTTTTT. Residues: CSASLTGELFF.

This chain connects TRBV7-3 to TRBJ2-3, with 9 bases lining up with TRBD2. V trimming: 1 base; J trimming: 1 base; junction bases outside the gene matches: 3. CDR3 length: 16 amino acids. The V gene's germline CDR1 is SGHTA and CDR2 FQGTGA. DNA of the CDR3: TGTGCCAGCAGCTTAAGTTCTAGCGGGGGCACAGATACGCAGTATTTT. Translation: CASSLSSSGGTDTQYF.

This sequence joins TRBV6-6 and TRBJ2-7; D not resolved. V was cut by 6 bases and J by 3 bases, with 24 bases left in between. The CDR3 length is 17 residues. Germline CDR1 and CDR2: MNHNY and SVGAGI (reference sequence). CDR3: CASSRFASQSAGYEQYV. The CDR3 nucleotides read TGTGCCAGCAGCCGATTCGCGTCCCAATCGGCAGGCTACGAGCAGTACGTC.

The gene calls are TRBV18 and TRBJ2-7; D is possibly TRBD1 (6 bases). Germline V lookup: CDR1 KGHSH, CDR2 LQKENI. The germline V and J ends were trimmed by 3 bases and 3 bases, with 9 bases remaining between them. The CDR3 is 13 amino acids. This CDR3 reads CASSPGTNYEQYV. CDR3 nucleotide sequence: TGTGCCAGCTCACCCGGGACAAACTACGAGCAGTACGTC.

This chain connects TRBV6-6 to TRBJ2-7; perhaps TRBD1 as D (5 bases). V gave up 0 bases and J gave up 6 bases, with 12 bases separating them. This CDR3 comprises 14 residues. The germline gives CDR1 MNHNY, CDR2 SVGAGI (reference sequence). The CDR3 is CASSYSRTNGEQYV. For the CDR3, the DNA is TGTGCCAGCAGTTACTCCAGGACAAATGGCGAGCAGTACGTC.

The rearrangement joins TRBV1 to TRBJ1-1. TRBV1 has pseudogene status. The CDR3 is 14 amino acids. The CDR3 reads CTSSRGGTVTEAFF. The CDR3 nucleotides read TGCACCAGCAGCCGCGGGGGGACGGTCACTGAAGCTTTCTTT.